The next 28 T cell receptor beta chains were all read from a single sample in a study of blood T cell repertoires in COVID-19. Assay used: immunoSEQ multiplex PCR; TCRdb lists only in-frame clones, some missing. The sample includes roughly 250,000 clones, 80% to 90% of them seen just once. Sequences were obtained from PBMCs or T cells enriched from blood (not recorded which). Receptors originate from a woman aged 18-35 years who had recovered from COVID-19.

This sequence joins TRBV5-1 and TRBJ1-2, with 7 bases aligning to TRBD1. Trimming cost V 3 bases and J 5 bases; bases outside gene matches: 4. CDR3 size: 13 residues. CDR1 SGHRS and CDR2 YFSETQ come from the germline V gene. CDR3 protein: CASSSTGWYGYTF. In DNA, the CDR3 is TGCGCCAGCAGCTCGACAGGGTGGTATGGCTACACCTTC.

The chain joins TRBV3-1 (or the pseudogene TRBV3-2) to TRBJ2-1, with D tentatively TRBD1 (6 bases). CDR3 length: 10 amino acids. V dropped 8 bases and J dropped 8 bases, with 7 bases sitting between them. The germline CDR1 and CDR2 sequences are LGHDT and YNNKEL (reference sequence). CDR3 DNA sequence: TGTGCCAGCGCAGGGGATGAGCAGTTCTTC. The encoded protein is CASAGDEQFF.

The J gene is TRBJ1-2, the V gene TRBV28; the match to TRBD1 covers 8 bases. V shed 2 bases, J shed 4 bases, and the junction held 6 bases outside the gene matches. CDR1 is MDHEN, CDR2 SYDVKM, per germline. CDR3 length: 15 residues. The CDR3 protein is CASSLRQGFGYGYTF. The DNA for the CDR3 is TGTGCCAGCAGTTTAAGACAGGGGTTCGGCTATGGCTACACCTTC.

This clone was detected once. Written as DNA, the CDR3 is TGTGCTAGTGGTTCGGGTGGTGAGCGGGGGGGCTTCAATGAGCAGTTCTTC. Its protein product is CASGSGGERGGFNEQFF. The chain couples TRBV12-5 to TRBJ2-1, with TRBD2 matching over 10 bases. Germline lookup yields CDR1 LGHNT and CDR2 FRNRAP. With 4 bases clipped from V and 6 bases from J, the junction kept 12 bases outside the gene matches. The CDR3 length is 17 residues. Full variable domain (outside the CDR3, taken from reference TRBV12-5 and TRBJ2-1): DARVTQTPRHKVTEMGQEVTMRCQPILGHNTVFWYRQTMMQGLELLAYFRNRAPLDDSGMPKDRFSAEMPDATLATLKIQPSEPRDSAVYFCASGSGGERGGFNEQFFGPGTRLTVL.

The J gene is TRBJ2-7, the V gene TRBV10-3; 11 nucleotides agree with TRBD2. Germline lookup yields CDR1 ENHRY and CDR2 SYGVKD. The CDR3 has 16 amino acids. After removal of 10 bases from V and 0 bases from J, the junction contained 11 bases not matched to a gene. The CDR3 here is CATRPSGGSSSYEQYF. For the CDR3, the DNA is TGTGCCACACGGCCTAGCGGGGGGTCGAGCTCCTACGAGCAGTACTTC.

The chain is built from TRBV18 and TRBJ1-1, with 7 nucleotides matching TRBD1. V was clipped by 6 bases and J by 6 bases; unmatched bases: 13. The CDR3 contains 15 residues. Germline assignment: CDR1 KGHSH and CDR2 LQKENI. CDR3 bases: TGTGCCAGCTCTCAACTTCAGGGGGATCAGTCTGAAGCTTTCTTT. Translating it yields CASSQLQGDQSEAFF.

This clone was found once. The chain uses TRBV5-1 and TRBJ1-2; TRBD1 agrees at 8 bases. V dropped 1 base and J dropped 4; count of bases not matched to a gene: 3. Germline-derived CDR1 and CDR2 are SGHRS and YFSETQ. This CDR3 has 14 residues. The CDR3 DNA follows: TGCGCCAGCAGCTTGCCGGGACAGGCCTATGGCTACACCTTC. Its translation: CASSLPGQAYGYTF.

V is TRBV28 and J is TRBJ1-2; D gene unclear. Between the trimmed V and J ends, which lost 5 bases and 4 bases, there was a span of 8 bases. The CDR3 loop spans 12 amino acids. Germline loops: CDR1 MDHEN, CDR2 SYDVKM. Here the CDR3 DNA reads TGTGCCAGCAGTCCGGGGATCTATGGCTACACCTTC. Residues: CASSPGIYGYTF.

This clone occurred a few times. CDR3 amino acids: CANQDFYGYTF. The CDR3 bases are TGTGCCAACCAAGACTTTTATGGCTACACCTTC. The chain links TRBV11-2 to TRBJ1-2; D is unclear. The CDR3 length is 11 residues. V was pared by 10 bases and J by 5 bases, with 11 bases between. CDR1 SGHAT and CDR2 FQNNGV come from the germline V gene.

The V gene is TRBV29-1, the J gene TRBJ2-1, with a tentative D call TRBD2 (5 bases). CDR1 is SQVTM and CDR2 is ANQGSEA in the germline V gene. The CDR3 covers 11 residues. Trimming cost V 7 bases and J 5 bases, with 9 bases left between them. CDR3 amino acids: CSAYGDNEQFF. CDR3 bases: TGCAGCGCCTACGGGGACAATGAGCAGTTCTTC.

This sequence joins TRBV30 and TRBJ1-2, with 7 bases matching TRBD1. The CDR3 is 14 residues long. Germline values: CDR1 GTSNPN, CDR2 SVGIG (reference sequence). After removal of 5 bases from V and 2 bases from J, the junction contained 8 bases not matched to a gene. In DNA form, the CDR3 reads TGTGCCTGGGGACAGGAGGAATTAAACTATGGCTACACCTTC. This encodes CAWGQEELNYGYTF. The variable domain in full, completed from reference TRBV30 and TRBJ1-2, reads SQTIHQWPATLVQPVGSPLSLECTVEGTSNPNLYWYRQAAGRGLQLLFYSVGIGQISSEVPQNLSASRPQDRQFILSSKKLLLSDSGFYLCAWGQEELNYGYTFGSGTRLTVV.

CDR3 in amino acids: CASSTDRGGGTGELFF. The CDR3 DNA sequence: TGTGCCAGCAGCACTGACAGAGGGGGGGGCACCGGGGAGCTGTTTTTT. The chain links TRBV3-1 (or the pseudogene TRBV3-2) to TRBJ2-2; D possibly corresponds to TRBD2 (7 bases). The length of the CDR3 is 16 residues. The ends were cut back, 5 bases at V and 4 bases at J, with 17 bases in the middle. Per the germline V gene, CDR1 is LGHDT and CDR2 is YNNKEL (reference sequence).

The rearrangement joins TRBV6-5 to TRBJ1-2; 11 bases are a match to TRBD1. Germline trimming cut 0 bases from V and 4 bases from J; bases unmatched to any gene: 4. This CDR3 has 16 amino acids. CDR1 is MNHEY, CDR2 SVGAGI, per germline. This CDR3 reads CASSYSGQGVAYGYTF. The CDR3 nucleotides read TGTGCCAGCAGTTACTCGGGACAGGGGGTGGCCTATGGCTACACCTTC.

J is TRBJ1-1 and V is TRBV7-9, with D unclear. The germline V and J ends were trimmed by 3 bases and 1 base, with 9 bases remaining between them. Germline loops: CDR1 SEHNR, CDR2 FQNEAQ (reference sequence). The CDR3 totals 14 residues. CDR3 DNA sequence: TGTGCCAGCAGCTTTCACCGGGAGAACACTGAAGCTTTCTTT. Translating it yields CASSFHRENTEAFF.

The chain is built from TRBV7-6 and TRBJ2-3; TRBD2 matches 11 bases. This CDR3 contains 16 residues. Per the germline V gene, CDR1 is SGHVS and CDR2 is FNYEAQ. V trimming: 5 bases; J trimming: 4 bases; junction bases outside the gene matches: 8. CDR3 amino acids: CASSTRLAGSADTQYF. The CDR3, as DNA: TGTGCCAGCAGCACCAGACTAGCGGGGTCGGCAGATACGCAGTATTTT.

This chain links TRBV11-3 with TRBJ1-6, with D maybe TRBD1 (5 bases). Germline V gives CDR1 SGHNT, CDR2 YENEEA. The CDR3 length is 14 residues. Trimming took off 5 bases at V and 7 bases at J, with 12 bases between the two ends. For the CDR3, the DNA is TGTGCCAGCAGCCCGGGGGGGGACAATTCACCCCTCCACTTT. Protein sequence: CASSPGGDNSPLHF.

CDR3 sequence (DNA): TGTGCCAGCAGTTCCCTGGGCGGGACAGGTTATCAGCCCCAGCATTTT. This translates into CASSSLGGTGYQPQHF. The chain links TRBV27 to TRBJ1-5; 8 bases align to TRBD1. Germline V lookup: CDR1 MNHEY, CDR2 SMNVEV (reference sequence). With 4 bases clipped from V and 5 bases from J, the junction kept 10 bases outside the gene matches. The length of the CDR3 is 16 residues.

The chain is built from TRBV27 and TRBJ1-5; the D is unclear. The CDR3 sequence is 15 residues long. The V and J ends lost 0 bases and 8 bases respectively, with 14 bases between them. Germline assignment: CDR1 MNHEY and CDR2 SMNVEV (reference sequence). The CDR3 sequence is CASSLSYLTQEPQHF. The CDR3 nucleotides are TGTGCCAGCAGTTTATCGTACCTAACCCAAGAGCCCCAGCATTTT.

The chain employs TRBV7-2 and TRBJ1-2; D call uncertain. V lost 1 base, J lost 4 bases, and 10 bases lay in between. CDR3 length: 14 amino acids. Germline V lookup: CDR1 SGHTA, CDR2 FQGNSA. In nucleotides, the CDR3 is TGTGCCAGCAGCTTAGGTGGCCAGATCTATGGCTACACCTTC. This gives the protein CASSLGGQIYGYTF.

This clone was observed a handful of times. The V call is TRBV2, the J call TRBJ1-4, with 9 bases matching TRBD1. The CDR3 contains 14 residues. The junction had 6 bases not matched to a gene; V was cut back by 5 bases and J by 8 bases. Germline V gene lookup returns CDR1 SNHLY and CDR2 FYNNEI. DNA of the CDR3: TGTGCCAGCAGTCAACAGGGGGCTCGGGAAAAACTGTTTTTT. Protein sequence: CASSQQGAREKLFF.

CDR3: CASSGSHRDSALYEQYF. Here the CDR3 DNA reads TGTGCCAGCAGTGGGTCTCACCGGGACTCCGCTCTTTACGAGCAGTACTTC. This chain connects TRBV2 to TRBJ2-7, with D possibly TRBD2 on 6 matching bases. Germline CDR1 and CDR2: SNHLY and FYNNEI. The CDR3 totals 17 residues. V was trimmed by 4 bases and J by 4 bases, leaving 23 bases between them. Looking up the rest from reference TRBV2 and TRBJ2-7 gives the full variable domain: EPEVTQTPSHQVTQMGQEVILRCVPISNHLYFYWYRQILGQKVEFLVSFYNNEISEKSEIFDDQFSVERPDGSNFTLKIRSTKLEDSAMYFCASSGSHRDSALYEQYFGPGTRLTVT.

The chain employs TRBV27 and TRBJ2-7; 8 bases fit TRBD1. Trimming at V came to 6 bases and at J to 2 bases, leaving 15 bases not matched to a gene. The CDR3 contains 17 residues. Germline V gene data show CDR1 as MNHEY and CDR2 as SMNVEV (reference sequence). The CDR3 DNA reads TGTGCCAGCAGCCGTGGGACAGGTGTATCCCTCCCCTACGAGCAGTACTTC. This encodes CASSRGTGVSLPYEQYF.

The V gene is TRBV5-1, the J gene TRBJ1-4; a possible D gene is TRBD1 (5 bases). Germline V gene data show CDR1 as SGHRS and CDR2 as YFSETQ. The CDR3 consists of 14 residues. The V end was cut by 3 bases, the J end by 8 bases, with 14 bases between. Here the CDR3 reads CASSSAGLYEKLFF. The CDR3 nucleotides read TGCGCCAGCAGCTCTGCGGGACTATACGAAAAACTGTTTTTT.

The CDR3 DNA sequence: TGCAGTGCTCCGACAGGGGATGGCTACACCTTC. Translation: CSAPTGDGYTF. This chain joins TRBV20-1 and TRBJ1-2; 8 bases map to TRBD1. V gave up 5 bases and J gave up 6 bases; unmatched junction bases: 2. Germline CDR1 is DFQATT and CDR2 is SNEGSKA (reference sequence). The CDR3 covers 11 residues.

The J gene is TRBJ2-7, the V gene TRBV25-1, with D maybe TRBD2 (5 bases). Germline V CDR1 and CDR2: MGHDK, SYGVNS. The length of the CDR3 is 13 residues. Trimming shortened V by 4 bases and J by 7 bases, and 14 bases separated the two germline ends. This chain's CDR3 is CASSGSGLGEQYF. Here the CDR3 DNA reads TGTGCCAGCAGTGGCAGCGGCCTAGGGGAGCAGTACTTC.

A few counts support this clone. The genes are TRBV7-9 and TRBJ2-7, with 7 positions matching TRBD2. This CDR3 spans 16 amino acids. CDR1 is SEHNR and CDR2 is FQNEAQ in the germline V gene (reference sequence). The junction had 9 bases not matched to a gene; V was cut back by 1 base and J by 3 bases. The CDR3 is CASSLGEGRAVYEQYF. The CDR3 coding sequence is TGTGCCAGCAGCTTAGGGGAGGGCAGGGCAGTCTACGAGCAGTACTTC.

The V and J genes are TRBV7-9 and TRBJ1-6; D perhaps matches TRBD1 (6 bases). The germline V gene has CDR1 SEHNR and CDR2 FQNEAQ (reference sequence). Trimming shortened V by 0 bases and J by 0 bases, and 15 bases separated the two germline ends. CDR3 length equals 19 residues. DNA of the CDR3: TGTGCCAGCAGCTTAGCCACAACAGGGCGCAGCTCCTATAATTCACCCCTCCACTTT. It specifies CASSLATTGRSSYNSPLHF. Full variable domain (outside the CDR3, taken from reference TRBV7-9 and TRBJ1-6): DTGVSQNPRHKITKRGQNVTFRCDPISEHNRLYWYRQTLGQGPEFLTYFQNEAQLEKSRLLSDRFSAERPKGSFSTLEIQRTEQGDSAMYLCASSLATTGRSSYNSPLHFGNGTRLTVT.

The chain is built from TRBV16 and TRBJ1-1; D is ambiguous. The CDR3 covers 15 residues. With 6 bases removed from V and 3 bases from J, the gap between germline ends came to 17 bases. The germline gives CDR1 KGHSY, CDR2 FQNENV. In DNA form, the CDR3 reads TGTGCCAGCAGTCTCACAAACGGCGGGGACACTGAAGCTTTCTTT. This gives the protein CASSLTNGGDTEAFF.